This section outlines one TCR beta chain sequence together with its context. Original data processing: Amplification of reference gene primers provided the estimated nucleated cell counts. Some clones are missing from TCRdb's copy, which holds only in-frame ones; the method was immunoSEQ multiplex PCR. That table is the source of V, J and clone size, and D and trimming were worked out from the DNA. The sample contains roughly 89,000 clones, about 80% of which appear only once. This specimen comes from a study of blood T cell repertoires in COVID-19. Study as a whole: From the United States, Italy and Spain came samples of acute and convalescent COVID-19. Nucleic acid was either cDNA or gDNA, and it came from T cells, B-cell-depleted T cells, or PBMCs.

Trimming took 8 bases from V and 12 from J; bases not matched to a gene: 10. CDR3 length: 12 residues. Germline CDR1 is SNHLY and CDR2 is FYNNEI. This TCR was recovered from a woman aged 70-85 years with acute or convalescent COVID-19. The chain is built from TRBV2 and TRBJ1-1, with 9 bases aligning to TRBD1. Sequenced sample: peripheral blood. Here the CDR3 reads CASGRDRVLTFF. The CDR3 DNA is TGTGCCAGCGGCCGGGACAGGGTGTTAACTTTCTTT. The complete variable domain, with remaining parts taken from reference TRBV2 and TRBJ1-1, reads EPEVTQTPSHQVTQMGQEVILRCVPISNHLYFYWYRQILGQKVEFLVSFYNNEISEKSEIFDDQFSVERPDGSNFTLKIRSTKLEDSAMYFCASGRDRVLTFFGQGTRLTVV.